What follows are 30 T cell receptor beta chains derived from one specimen sequenced in a study of blood T cell repertoires in COVID-19. Profiling relied on immunoSEQ multiplex PCR, and the TCRdb table lists in-frame clones only, not all of them. The table lists 55,000 to 70,000 clones, over 70% of them singletons. Sequencing was performed on peripheral blood. Receptor source: a man between 60 and 70 years old with acute or convalescent COVID-19.

V is TRBV7-2 and J is TRBJ2-3; 9 bases are a match to TRBD2. Germline CDR1 reads SGHTA; CDR2 reads FQGNSA. The CDR3 is 18 amino acids. The V gene end was trimmed by 2 bases and the J gene end by 4 bases; junction bases not matched to a gene: 13. CDR3 nucleotides: TGTGCCAGCAGCTTAAGGTCGCTAGCGGGGCCCCCCGCAGATACGCAGTATTTT. Translated, it gives CASSLRSLAGPPADTQYF. Using reference TRBV7-2 and TRBJ2-3 for the parts outside the CDR3, the full variable domain is GAGVSQSPSNKVTEKGKDVELRCDPISGHTALYWYRQSLGQGLEFLIYFQGNSAPDKSGLPSDRFSAERTGGSVSTLTIQRTQQEDSAVYLCASSLRSLAGPPADTQYFGPGTRLTVL.

The chain is built from TRBV6-1 and TRBJ1-5; TRBD1 matches at 9 bases. The CDR3 covers 14 residues. CDR1 and CDR2 from the germline V gene are MNHNS and SASEGT. The J segment lost 9 bases and the V segment lost 3 bases, leaving 6 bases of the junction unmatched. CDR3 loop: CASSDHGTGLPQHF. DNA of the CDR3: TGTGCCAGCAGTGACCATGGGACAGGGCTGCCCCAGCATTTT.

V is TRBV28 and J is TRBJ2-7; weak D call: TRBD1 (6 bases). The CDR3 totals 15 residues. V lost 5 bases, J lost 3 bases, and 17 bases lay in between. CDR1 and CDR2 from the germline V gene are MDHEN and SYDVKM. The CDR3 sequence: CASSPHRDTDYEQYF. The CDR3 bases are TGTGCCAGCAGTCCTCACCGGGACACGGACTACGAGCAGTACTTC.

CDR3 residues: CASSQGTGGSPMYF. CDR3 sequence (DNA): TGCGCCAGCAGCCAAGGGACAGGAGGTTCCCCCATGTACTTC. The rearrangement joins TRBV4-1 to TRBJ2-7, with 7 bases aligning to TRBD1. Per the germline V gene, CDR1 is MGHRA and CDR2 is YSYEKL. The length of the CDR3 is 14 residues. Trimming at V came to 1 base and at J to 12 bases, leaving 12 bases not matched to a gene.

This clone showed up just once. The rearrangement uses TRBV18 and TRBJ1-1; tentatively, D is TRBD1 (5 bases). V was cut by 1 base and J by 3 bases, with 12 bases left in between. This CDR3 spans 15 amino acids. In germline, CDR1 is KGHSH, CDR2 LQKENI. The CDR3 loop is CASSPRSGVDTEAFF. CDR3 coding DNA: TGTGCCAGCTCACCACGGTCGGGGGTGGACACTGAAGCTTTCTTT.

J is TRBJ2-7 and V is TRBV7-2; 8 nucleotides match TRBD1. V lost 3 bases and J lost 4; bases outside the gene matches: 8. This CDR3 contains 15 residues. Germline CDR1 and CDR2: SGHTA and FQGNSA. The CDR3 here is CASSLKGTGLYEQYF. Written as DNA, the CDR3 is TGTGCCAGCAGCTTGAAAGGGACAGGCCTTTACGAGCAGTACTTC.

The rearrangement uses TRBV18 and TRBJ2-1; weak D call: TRBD1 (6 bases). Germline V CDR1 and CDR2: KGHSH, LQKENI. The V and J ends lost 0 bases and 2 bases respectively, with 8 bases between them. The CDR3 runs 15 residues. CDR3 region: CASSPPRGTYNEQFF. DNA of the CDR3: TGTGCCAGCTCACCACCGAGGGGGACCTACAATGAGCAGTTCTTC.

Only a few counts were recorded for this clone. The chain has TRBV9 and TRBJ2-5; a weak D match, TRBD2 (6 bases). Germline values: CDR1 SGDLS, CDR2 YYNGEE. Trimming took 0 bases from V and 7 from J, leaving 16 bases between them. The CDR3 is 15 amino acids. CDR3 region: CASSVAPSGSRTQYF. Written as DNA, the CDR3 is TGTGCCAGCAGCGTAGCCCCCAGCGGGTCGCGGACCCAGTACTTC.

On this clone itself: The same CDR3 can be traced to other DNA sequences in this sample. The chain carries TRBV7-2 and TRBJ2-7; 10 bases are shared with TRBD1. Germline V gene sequence: CDR1 SGHTA, CDR2 FQGNSA. CDR3 size: 15 residues. With 5 bases clipped from V and 0 bases from J, the junction kept 4 bases outside the gene matches. CDR3 protein: CASSRRTGGSYEQYF. The CDR3 bases are TGTGCCAGCAGCAGAAGGACAGGGGGCTCCTACGAGCAGTACTTC. Full variable domain (rest looked up from reference TRBV7-2 and TRBJ2-7): GAGVSQSPSNKVTEKGKDVELRCDPISGHTALYWYRQSLGQGLEFLIYFQGNSAPDKSGLPSDRFSAERTGGSVSTLTIQRTQQEDSAVYLCASSRRTGGSYEQYFGPGTRLTVT.

V is TRBV2 and J is TRBJ1-2; D ambiguous. This CDR3 has 13 amino acids. Germline-derived CDR1 and CDR2 are SNHLY and FYNNEI. Trimming pared 4 bases from V and 7 bases from J, leaving 13 bases between. The CDR3 is CASSAEGGSGYTF. The CDR3 DNA is TGTGCCAGCAGTGCGGAGGGCGGGAGTGGCTACACCTTC.

CDR3 DNA: TGTGCCAGCAGCTTGGTGATGAGGGAGCAGTACTTC. Translating it yields CASSLVMREQYF. This chain uses TRBV5-6 with TRBJ2-7; D gene unclear. The CDR3 is 12 amino acids. V was clipped by 0 bases and J by 7 bases, with 8 bases between them. The germline V gene encodes CDR1 SGHDT and CDR2 YYEEEE. The variable domain in full, completed from reference TRBV5-6 and TRBJ2-7, reads DAGVTQSPTHLIKTRGQQVTLRCSPKSGHDTVSWYQQALGQGPQFIFQYYEEEERQRGNFPDRFSGHQFPNYSSELNVNALLLGDSALYLCASSLVMREQYFGPGTRLTVT.

The chain combines TRBV19 with TRBJ1-1; D is perhaps TRBD1 (5 bases). Germline CDR1 and CDR2: LNHDA and SQIVND (reference sequence). The CDR3 length is 12 residues. Trimming took off 3 bases at V and 8 bases at J, with 10 bases between the two ends. The CDR3 region is CASSIAAGEAFF. The CDR3 DNA is TGTGCCAGTAGTATCGCGGCAGGGGAAGCTTTCTTT.

This clone has only one observation. This chain joins TRBV2 and TRBJ2-6; 7 bases align to TRBD2. Trimming took 7 bases from V and 0 from J; bases not matched to a gene: 9. Germline V gene data show CDR1 as SNHLY and CDR2 as FYNNEI. This CDR3 has 17 residues. DNA of the CDR3: TGTGCCAGCATGGGGGAGGGCCTAAGCTCTGGGGCCAACGTCCTGACTTTC. Its protein is CASMGEGLSSGANVLTF.

CDR3 nucleotides: TGTGCCAGCAGCCGGGGGGTTAACTATGGCTACACCTTC. This sequence encodes CASSRGVNYGYTF. This chain links TRBV11-2 with TRBJ1-2, with D perhaps matching TRBD1 (5 bases). This CDR3 contains 13 residues. The V end lost 5 bases, the J end lost 1 base, and 8 bases lay between the germline ends. Per the germline V gene, CDR1 is SGHAT and CDR2 is FQNNGV.

The chain has TRBV7-8 and TRBJ2-3; D call uncertain. Trimming pared 2 bases from V and 1 base from J, leaving 10 bases between. CDR1 is SGHVS, CDR2 FQNEAQ, per germline. The CDR3 extends over 15 amino acids. The CDR3 DNA reads as TGTGCCAGCAGCTTATACTTACTCGGCACAGATACGCAGTATTTT. Translating gives CASSLYLLGTDTQYF.

The chain recombines TRBV7-2 with TRBJ2-2; maybe TRBD1 (6 bases). Germline lookup yields CDR1 SGHTA and CDR2 FQGNSA. The CDR3 extends over 15 amino acids. Trimming left V 5 bases short and J 0 bases short, with 10 bases between. For the CDR3, the DNA is TGTGCCAGCAGCCCCCGACAGGCGAACACCGGGGAGCTGTTTTTT. Encoded protein: CASSPRQANTGELFF.

The chain has TRBV19 and TRBJ1-5; no clear D gene. From germline, CDR1 is LNHDA and CDR2 SQIVND (reference sequence). V shed 4 bases and J shed 2 bases, with 15 bases lying between them. The CDR3 runs to 16 residues. Here the CDR3 reads CASSRNSGSGNQPQHF. CDR3 bases: TGTGCCAGTAGTAGAAACTCCGGGAGTGGCAATCAGCCCCAGCATTTT.

This sequence joins TRBV2 and TRBJ2-7, with 7 bases that match TRBD2. The V gene's germline CDR1 is SNHLY and CDR2 FYNNEI. The CDR3 spans 16 residues. The junction had 10 bases not matched to a gene; V was cut back by 3 bases and J by 2 bases. CDR3 DNA: TGTGCCAGCAGTGATGCTACGGGGGGAGGTACCTACGAGCAGTACTTC. Translated: CASSDATGGGTYEQYF.

V is TRBV19 and J is TRBJ1-2; D gene ambiguous. Germline assignment: CDR1 LNHDA and CDR2 SQIVND (reference sequence). The V gene lost 2 bases and the J gene lost 4 bases, with 11 bases spanning the gap. There are 14 residues in the CDR3. The CDR3 here is CASSIIEGFYGYTF. Here the CDR3 DNA reads TGTGCCAGTAGTATAATCGAGGGATTCTATGGCTACACCTTC.

The rearrangement uses TRBV12-3 or TRBV12-4 and TRBJ2-7; D is unclear. The CDR3 totals 12 residues. V lost 2 bases, J lost 4 bases, and 6 bases lay in between. The CDR3 DNA reads as TGTGCCAGCAGTTTACGTCGGTACGAGCAGTACTTC. This translates into CASSLRRYEQYF.

This chain links TRBV27 with TRBJ1-1; weak D call: TRBD1 (5 bases). The CDR3 spans 14 residues. Germline V lookup: CDR1 MNHEY, CDR2 SMNVEV (reference sequence). V was pared by 6 bases and J by 12 bases, with 23 bases between. The CDR3 region is CASSLQEGARRTFF. The CDR3 region has the DNA TGTGCCAGCAGCCTTCAGGAAGGGGCCCGGCGAACTTTCTTT.

This chain links TRBV7-3 with TRBJ2-1, with 11 bases fitting TRBD2. The CDR3 covers 15 residues. V lost 5 bases, J lost 6 bases, and 6 bases stayed unmatched. From germline, CDR1 is SGHTA and CDR2 FQGTGA. The CDR3 loop reads CASSRLAGSPNEQFF. CDR3 DNA sequence: TGTGCCAGCAGCCGACTAGCGGGAAGTCCCAATGAGCAGTTCTTC.

This clone was detected only a few times. The CDR3 loop reads CAASTSGVLTNMTEAFF. The CDR3 bases are TGTGCCGCATCTACCTCAGGGGTCTTGACGAATATGACTGAAGCTTTCTTT. The V and J genes are TRBV10-3 and TRBJ1-1, with TRBD1 as a possible D gene (6 bases). The ends were cut back, 11 bases at V and 5 bases at J, with 30 bases in the middle. The length of the CDR3 is 17 residues. Germline V gene lookup returns CDR1 ENHRY and CDR2 SYGVKD.

This chain links TRBV27 with TRBJ2-7, with TRBD2 identical over 7 bases. After removal of 6 bases from V and 0 bases from J, the junction contained 5 bases not matched to a gene. CDR1 and CDR2 (germline): MNHEY, SMNVEV (reference sequence). There are 14 residues in the CDR3. The CDR3 DNA is TGTGCCAGCAGGGGAGGGTACGACTCCTACGAGCAGTACTTC. Its protein is CASRGGYDSYEQYF.

The genes are TRBV2 and TRBJ2-5; 8 bases line up with TRBD1. Germline V gene lookup returns CDR1 SNHLY and CDR2 FYNNEI. With 2 bases clipped from V and 5 bases from J, the junction kept 10 bases outside the gene matches. The CDR3 covers 16 residues. The CDR3 sequence is CASSESTGGPWETQYF. DNA of the CDR3: TGTGCCAGCAGTGAATCAACAGGGGGTCCCTGGGAGACCCAGTACTTC.

This chain connects TRBV6-5 to TRBJ2-3; D unresolved. V was pared by 7 bases and J by 2 bases, with 4 bases between. Germline V gene lookup returns CDR1 MNHEY and CDR2 SVGAGI. This CDR3 is built from 11 residues. The CDR3 DNA is TGTGCCAGCACCAACACAGATACGCAGTATTTT. Translating gives CASTNTDTQYF.

This clone turned up a few times. This chain links TRBV4-1 with TRBJ2-6; tentatively, D is TRBD1 (6 bases). Germline CDR1 and CDR2: MGHRA and YSYEKL. The CDR3 loop spans 16 amino acids. V shed 1 base and J shed 2 bases, with 9 bases lying between them. The CDR3 DNA reads as TGCGCCAGCAGCCAAGGGGGGACAACTGGGGCCAACGTCCTGACTTTC. This codes for CASSQGGTTGANVLTF.

The CDR3 loop reads CASSLVMQASPLHF. The CDR3 DNA sequence: TGTGCCAGCAGCTTAGTCATGCAGGCTTCACCCCTCCACTTT. The chain couples TRBV7-8 to TRBJ1-6; D uncertain. This CDR3 is 14 amino acids long. The V gene lost 1 base and the J gene lost 9 bases, with 10 bases spanning the gap. Germline V gene lookup returns CDR1 SGHVS and CDR2 FQNEAQ.

The V and J genes are TRBV2 and TRBJ1-6; D remains ambiguous. This CDR3 is 12 amino acids long. V was cut by 8 bases and J by 6 bases, with 8 bases left in between. The V gene's germline CDR1 is SNHLY and CDR2 FYNNEI. CDR3 in DNA: TGTGCCAGCGAAACTGTTAATTCACCCCTCCACTTT. It specifies CASETVNSPLHF.

The chain recombines TRBV11-2 with TRBJ1-2; D is undetermined. The CDR3 spans 16 residues. Germline loops: CDR1 SGHAT, CDR2 FQNNGV. V was clipped by 5 bases and J by 0 bases, with 16 bases between them. The CDR3 sequence: CASSAPPRPPNYGYTF. DNA for the CDR3: TGTGCCAGCAGCGCCCCCCCGAGGCCCCCTAACTATGGCTACACCTTC.